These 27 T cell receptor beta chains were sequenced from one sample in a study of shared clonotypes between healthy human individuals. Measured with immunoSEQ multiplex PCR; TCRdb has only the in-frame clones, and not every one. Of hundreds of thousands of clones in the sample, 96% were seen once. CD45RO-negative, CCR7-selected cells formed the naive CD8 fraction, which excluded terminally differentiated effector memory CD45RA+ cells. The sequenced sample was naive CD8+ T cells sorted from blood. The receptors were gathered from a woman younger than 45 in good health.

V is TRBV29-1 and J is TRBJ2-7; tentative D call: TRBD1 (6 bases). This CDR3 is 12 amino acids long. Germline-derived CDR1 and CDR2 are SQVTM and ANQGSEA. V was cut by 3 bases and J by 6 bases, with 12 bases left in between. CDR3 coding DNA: TGCAGCGTTGAGTGGGGACATGCCGAGCAGTACTTC. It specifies CSVEWGHAEQYF.

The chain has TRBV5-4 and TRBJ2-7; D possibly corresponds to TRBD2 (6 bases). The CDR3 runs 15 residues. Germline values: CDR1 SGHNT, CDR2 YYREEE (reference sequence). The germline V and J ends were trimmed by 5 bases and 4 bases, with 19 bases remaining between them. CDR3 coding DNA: TGTGCCAGCAGTGGGCGGGACCATCCCCCATACGAGCAGTACTTC. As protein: CASSGRDHPPYEQYF.

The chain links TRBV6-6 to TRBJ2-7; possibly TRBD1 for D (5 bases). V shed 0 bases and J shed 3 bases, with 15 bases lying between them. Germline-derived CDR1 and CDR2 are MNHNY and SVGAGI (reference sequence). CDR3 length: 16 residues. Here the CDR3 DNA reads TGTGCCAGCAGTTACTCGAATCAGGGAATGCTCTACGAGCAGTACTTC. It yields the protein CASSYSNQGMLYEQYF.

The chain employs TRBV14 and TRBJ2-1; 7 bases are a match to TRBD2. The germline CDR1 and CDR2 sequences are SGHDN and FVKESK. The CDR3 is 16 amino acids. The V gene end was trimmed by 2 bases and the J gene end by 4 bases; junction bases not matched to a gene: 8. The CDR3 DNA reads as TGTGCCAGCAGCCAAACTGGGGGGGGAGGGTACAATGAGCAGTTCTTC. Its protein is CASSQTGGGGYNEQFF.

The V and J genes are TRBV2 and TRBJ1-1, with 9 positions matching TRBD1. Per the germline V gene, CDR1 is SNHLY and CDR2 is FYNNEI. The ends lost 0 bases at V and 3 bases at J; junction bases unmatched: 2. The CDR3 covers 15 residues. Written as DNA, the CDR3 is TGTGCCAGCAGTGAAGCGGGGACAGGGTACACTGAAGCTTTCTTT. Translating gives CASSEAGTGYTEAFF.

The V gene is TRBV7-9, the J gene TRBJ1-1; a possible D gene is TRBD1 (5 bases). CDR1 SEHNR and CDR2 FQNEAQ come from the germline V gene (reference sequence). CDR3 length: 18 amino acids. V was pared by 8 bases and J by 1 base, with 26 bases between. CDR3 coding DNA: TGTGCCAGCTCCTCCTCCCGGCTCGTCGGGGGGGGGAACACTGAAGCTTTCTTT. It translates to CASSSSRLVGGGNTEAFF.

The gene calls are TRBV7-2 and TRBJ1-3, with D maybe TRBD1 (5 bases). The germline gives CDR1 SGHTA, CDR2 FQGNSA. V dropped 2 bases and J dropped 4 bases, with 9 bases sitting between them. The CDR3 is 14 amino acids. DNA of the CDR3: TGTGCCAGCAGCTTAAAAGGGGCCGGAAACACCATATATTTT. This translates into CASSLKGAGNTIYF. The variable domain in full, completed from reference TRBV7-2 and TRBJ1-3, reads GAGVSQSPSNKVTEKGKDVELRCDPISGHTALYWYRQSLGQGLEFLIYFQGNSAPDKSGLPSDRFSAERTGGSVSTLTIQRTQQEDSAVYLCASSLKGAGNTIYFGEGSWLTVV.

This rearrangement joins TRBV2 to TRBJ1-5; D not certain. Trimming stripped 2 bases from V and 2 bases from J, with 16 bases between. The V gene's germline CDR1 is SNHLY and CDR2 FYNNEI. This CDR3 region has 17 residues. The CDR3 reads CASSELGRKRGNQPQHF. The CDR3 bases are TGTGCCAGCAGTGAACTCGGACGGAAGAGAGGCAATCAGCCCCAGCATTTT.

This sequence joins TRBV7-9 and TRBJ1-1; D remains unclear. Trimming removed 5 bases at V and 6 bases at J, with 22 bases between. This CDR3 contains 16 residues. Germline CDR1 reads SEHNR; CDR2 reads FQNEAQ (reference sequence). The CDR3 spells CASSAGDTPYGAEAFF. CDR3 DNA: TGTGCCAGCAGCGCGGGAGACACTCCCTATGGGGCTGAAGCTTTCTTT. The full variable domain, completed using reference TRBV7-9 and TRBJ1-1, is DTGVSQNPRHKITKRGQNVTFRCDPISEHNRLYWYRQTLGQGPEFLTYFQNEAQLEKSRLLSDRFSAERPKGSFSTLEIQRTEQGDSAMYLCASSAGDTPYGAEAFFGQGTRLTVV.

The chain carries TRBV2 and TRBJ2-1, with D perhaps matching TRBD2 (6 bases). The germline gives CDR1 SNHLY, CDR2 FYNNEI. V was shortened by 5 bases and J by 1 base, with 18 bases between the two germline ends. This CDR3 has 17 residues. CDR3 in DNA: TGTGCCAGCAGTCCCGATCCGGGGGAAGGGTCCTACAATGAGCAGTTCTTC. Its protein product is CASSPDPGEGSYNEQFF.

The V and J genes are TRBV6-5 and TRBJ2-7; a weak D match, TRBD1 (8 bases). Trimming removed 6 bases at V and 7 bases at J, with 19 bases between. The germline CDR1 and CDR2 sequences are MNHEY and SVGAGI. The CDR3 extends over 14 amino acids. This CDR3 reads CASRGGDRSWEQYF. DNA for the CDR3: TGTGCCAGCAGGGGGGGGGACAGGTCGTGGGAGCAGTACTTC.

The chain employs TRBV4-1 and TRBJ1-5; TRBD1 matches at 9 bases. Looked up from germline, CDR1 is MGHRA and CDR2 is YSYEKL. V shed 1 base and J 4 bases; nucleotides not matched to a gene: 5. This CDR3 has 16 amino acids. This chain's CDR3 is CASSQVGGQGNQPQHF. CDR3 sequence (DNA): TGCGCCAGCAGCCAAGTGGGAGGACAGGGGAATCAGCCCCAGCATTTT.

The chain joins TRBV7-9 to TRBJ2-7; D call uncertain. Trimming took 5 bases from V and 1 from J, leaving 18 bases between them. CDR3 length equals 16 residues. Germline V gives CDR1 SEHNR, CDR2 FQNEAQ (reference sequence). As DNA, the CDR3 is TGTGCCAGCAGCCGGTGGGGAAGAAAAAAGTCCTACGAGCAGTACTTC. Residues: CASSRWGRKKSYEQYF.

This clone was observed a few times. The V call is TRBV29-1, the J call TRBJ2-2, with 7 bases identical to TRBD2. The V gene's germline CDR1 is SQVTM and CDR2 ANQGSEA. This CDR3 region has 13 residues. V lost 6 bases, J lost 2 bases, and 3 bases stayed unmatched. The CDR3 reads CSVSGINTGELFF. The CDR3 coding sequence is TGCAGCGTCAGCGGGATTAACACCGGGGAGCTGTTTTTT.

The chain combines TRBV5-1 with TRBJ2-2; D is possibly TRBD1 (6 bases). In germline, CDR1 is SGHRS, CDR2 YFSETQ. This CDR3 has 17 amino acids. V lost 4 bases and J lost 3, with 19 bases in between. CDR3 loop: CASSPGGGQSHTGELFF. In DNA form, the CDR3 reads TGCGCCAGCAGCCCGGGCGGCGGACAGTCCCACACCGGGGAGCTGTTTTTT.

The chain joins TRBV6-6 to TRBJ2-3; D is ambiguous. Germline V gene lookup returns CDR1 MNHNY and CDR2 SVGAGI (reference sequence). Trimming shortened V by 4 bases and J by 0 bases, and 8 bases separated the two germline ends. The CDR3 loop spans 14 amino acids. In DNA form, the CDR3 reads TGTGCCAGCAGTTTGCGCCCTAGCACAGATACGCAGTATTTT. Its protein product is CASSLRPSTDTQYF.

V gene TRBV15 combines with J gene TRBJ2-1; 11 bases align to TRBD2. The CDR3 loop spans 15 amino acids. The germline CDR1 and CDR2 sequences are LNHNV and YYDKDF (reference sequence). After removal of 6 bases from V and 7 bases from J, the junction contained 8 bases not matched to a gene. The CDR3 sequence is CATRLAGGPGNEQFF. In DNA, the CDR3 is TGTGCCACCAGATTAGCGGGAGGGCCGGGGAATGAGCAGTTCTTC.

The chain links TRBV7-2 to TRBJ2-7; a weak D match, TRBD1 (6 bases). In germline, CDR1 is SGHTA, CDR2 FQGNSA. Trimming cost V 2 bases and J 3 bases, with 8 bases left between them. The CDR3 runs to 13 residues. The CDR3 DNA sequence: TGTGCCAGCAGCTTACAGGGGATCTACGAGCAGTACTTC. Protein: CASSLQGIYEQYF.

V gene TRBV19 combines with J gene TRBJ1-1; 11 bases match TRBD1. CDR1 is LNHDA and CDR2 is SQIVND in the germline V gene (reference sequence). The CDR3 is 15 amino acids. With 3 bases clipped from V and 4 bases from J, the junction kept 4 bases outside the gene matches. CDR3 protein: CASSIMGTGGTEAFF. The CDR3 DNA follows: TGTGCCAGTAGTATTATGGGGACAGGGGGCACTGAAGCTTTCTTT.

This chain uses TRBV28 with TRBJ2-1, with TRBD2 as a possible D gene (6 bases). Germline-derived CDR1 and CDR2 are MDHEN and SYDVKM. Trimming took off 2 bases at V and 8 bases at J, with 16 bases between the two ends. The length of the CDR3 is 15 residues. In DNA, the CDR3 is TGTGCCAGCAGTTTAAGCATGCGGGATGGTCATGAGCAGTTCTTC. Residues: CASSLSMRDGHEQFF.

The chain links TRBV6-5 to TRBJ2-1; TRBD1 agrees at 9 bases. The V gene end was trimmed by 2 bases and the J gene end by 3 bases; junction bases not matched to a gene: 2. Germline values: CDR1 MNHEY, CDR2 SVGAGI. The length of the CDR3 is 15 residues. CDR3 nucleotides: TGTGCCAGCAGTTACACGACAGGGGGCTACAATGAGCAGTTCTTC. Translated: CASSYTTGGYNEQFF.

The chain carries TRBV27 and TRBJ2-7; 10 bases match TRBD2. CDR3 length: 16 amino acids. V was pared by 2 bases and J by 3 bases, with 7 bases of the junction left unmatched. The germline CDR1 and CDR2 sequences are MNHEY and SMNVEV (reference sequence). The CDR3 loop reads CASSLQTSGALYEQYF. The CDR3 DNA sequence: TGTGCCAGCAGTTTACAAACTAGCGGGGCCCTCTACGAGCAGTACTTC.

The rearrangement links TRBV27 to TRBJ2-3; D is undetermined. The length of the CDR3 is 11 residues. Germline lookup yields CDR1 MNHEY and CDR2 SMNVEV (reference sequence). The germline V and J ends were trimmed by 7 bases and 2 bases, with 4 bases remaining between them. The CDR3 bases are TGTGCCAGCACCTACACAGATACGCAGTATTTT. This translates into CASTYTDTQYF.

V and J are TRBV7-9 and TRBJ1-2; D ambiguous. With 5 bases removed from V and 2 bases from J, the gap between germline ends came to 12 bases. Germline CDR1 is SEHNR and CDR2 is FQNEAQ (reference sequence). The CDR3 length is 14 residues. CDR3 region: CASSPPAANYGYTF. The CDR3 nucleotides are TGTGCCAGCAGCCCCCCGGCGGCGAACTATGGCTACACCTTC.

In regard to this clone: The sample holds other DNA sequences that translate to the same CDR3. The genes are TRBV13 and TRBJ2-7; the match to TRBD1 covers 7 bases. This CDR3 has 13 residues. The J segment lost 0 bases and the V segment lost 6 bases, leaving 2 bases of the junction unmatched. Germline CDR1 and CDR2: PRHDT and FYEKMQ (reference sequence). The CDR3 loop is CASSSGGSYEQYF. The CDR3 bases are TGTGCCAGCAGTTCAGGGGGCTCCTACGAGCAGTACTTC.

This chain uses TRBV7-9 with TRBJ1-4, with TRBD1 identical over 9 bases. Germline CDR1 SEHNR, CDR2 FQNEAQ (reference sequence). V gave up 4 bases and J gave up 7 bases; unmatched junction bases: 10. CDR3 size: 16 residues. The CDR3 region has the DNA TGTGCCAGCAGCTCCTTTGTGGGGACAGGGACTGAAAAACTGTTTTTT. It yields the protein CASSSFVGTGTEKLFF.

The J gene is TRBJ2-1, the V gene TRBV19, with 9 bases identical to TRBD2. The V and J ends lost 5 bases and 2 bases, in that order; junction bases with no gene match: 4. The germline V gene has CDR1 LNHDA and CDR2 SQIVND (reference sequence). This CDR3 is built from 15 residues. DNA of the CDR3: TGTGCCAGTAGTGCTAGCGGGACCACCTACAATGAGCAGTTCTTC. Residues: CASSASGTTYNEQFF. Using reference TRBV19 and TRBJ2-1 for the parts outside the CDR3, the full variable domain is DGGITQSPKYLFRKEGQNVTLSCEQNLNHDAMYWYRQDPGQGLRLIYYSQIVNDFQKGDIAEGYSVSREKKESFPLTVTSAQKNPTAFYLCASSASGTTYNEQFFGPGTRLTVL.